Detailed here is one TCR beta chain. The study ran its PCR with 60 Vbeta and 13 Jbeta primers. Assay: immunoSEQ multiplex PCR; the TCRdb copy retains only in-frame clones and omits some. The table records around 94,000 clones, 75% to 85% of them present only once. The record originates from a study of cytomegalovirus exposure and HLA in healthy donors. The length of the CDR3 is 16 residues. Per the germline V gene, CDR1 is SGHDN and CDR2 is FVKESK. V lost 6 bases and J lost 5; bases outside the gene matches: 10. The sample was PBMCs. The sequence was collected from a woman aged 35 to 49 in good health and CMV-seronegative. The rearrangement joins TRBV14 to TRBJ1-2; 12 bases line up with TRBD1. CDR3 DNA: TGTGCCAGCAGTCGTACACCGGGACAGGGGGCTTATGGCTACACCTTC. It translates to CASSRTPGQGAYGYTF.